Each of the 9 T cell receptor beta chains below was sequenced from the same sample in a study of neurological immune-mediated disorders. TCRdb re-derived calls from the 5' RACE reads in MiXCR, one entry per CDR3 protein. The top ten clones hold 1.3% of a sample with roughly 120,000 distinct CDR3 sequences, roughly 3.2% of them seen once. Sequences were obtained from PBMCs. These receptors were taken from a woman younger than 45 with multiple sclerosis.

This clonotype has at least ten counts. V is TRBV20-1 and J is TRBJ2-7, with D possibly matching TRBD2 (6 bases). The CDR3 sequence is 15 residues long. V was pared by 3 bases and J by 2 bases, with 17 bases between. The germline V gene encodes CDR1 DFQATT and CDR2 SNEGSKA (reference sequence). The CDR3 here is CSARGPWGDPYEQYF. DNA of the CDR3: TGCAGTGCTAGGGGGCCGTGGGGGGATCCCTACGAGCAGTACTTC.

This clonotype appeared many times. V gene TRBV7-2 combines with J gene TRBJ2-5; D remains unclear. The CDR3 totals 14 residues. V lost 1 base, J lost 5 bases, and 11 bases lay in between. Germline V gene lookup returns CDR1 SGHTA and CDR2 FQGNSA. The DNA for the CDR3 is TGTGCCAGCAGCTTAGTGGAGAGTCAGGAGACCCAGTACTTC. Its protein product is CASSLVESQETQYF.

This clonotype has a count of ten or more. The rearrangement joins TRBV12-3 or TRBV12-4 to TRBJ1-6; D is unresolved. With 2 bases removed from V and 8 bases from J, the gap between germline ends came to 7 bases. The CDR3 runs 13 residues. This CDR3 reads CASSLSGDSPLHF. Written as DNA, the CDR3 is TGTGCCAGCAGTTTATCCGGGGATTCACCCCTCCACTTT.

This clonotype was seen repeatedly, ten times or more. The chain carries TRBV18 and TRBJ2-1; D uncertain. The V end was cut by 3 bases, the J end by 7 bases, with 7 bases between. CDR1 and CDR2 (germline): KGHSH, LQKENI. This CDR3 is 12 amino acids long. This CDR3 is CASSPAVNEQFF. The CDR3 nucleotides are TGTGCCAGCTCACCGGCGGTTAATGAGCAGTTCTTC.

This clonotype was picked up many times. The V call is TRBV9, the J call TRBJ1-1; D not certain. The CDR3 length is 14 residues. From germline, CDR1 is SGDLS and CDR2 YYNGEE. The V end lost 3 bases, the J end lost 2 bases, and 11 bases lay between the germline ends. The CDR3 DNA sequence: TGTGCCAGCAGCGCACAGTGGGCTAACACTGAAGCTTTCTTT. Protein product: CASSAQWANTEAFF.

There are a few counts of this clonotype. The J gene is TRBJ2-7, the V gene TRBV10-2; tentatively, D is TRBD1 or TRBD2 (6 bases each). Germline loops: CDR1 WSHSY, CDR2 SAAADI. This CDR3 has 16 residues. Trimming removed 0 bases at V and 6 bases at J, with 18 bases between. The DNA of the CDR3 is TGCGCCAGCAGTGAGTCGGGCCTAGGGGGACTCGGCGAGCAGTACTTC. Protein sequence: CASSESGLGGLGEQYF.

This clonotype has more than one count but fewer than ten. Its ends do not fully match the called genes, so a read error is possible. The gene calls are TRBV20-1 and TRBJ1-6; D gene ambiguous. CDR1 DFQATT and CDR2 SNEGSKA come from the germline V gene (reference sequence). The CDR3 spans 14 residues. CDR3 DNA sequence: TGCAGTGCGAGAGAAACTTTTGATAATTCACCCCTACACTTT. This translates into CSARETFDNSPLHF.

There are many counts of this clonotype. The chain employs TRBV9 and TRBJ2-2, with D possibly being TRBD2 (5 bases). The CDR3 runs to 16 residues. Trimming removed 0 bases at V and 4 bases at J, with 13 bases between. Germline CDR1 and CDR2: SGDLS and YYNGEE. Written as DNA, the CDR3 is TGTGCCAGCAGCGTAGACCAAACTAGTTCCACCGGGGAGCTGTTTTTT. Residues: CASSVDQTSSTGELFF.

The table lists this clonotype with many counts. The V and J genes are TRBV20-1 and TRBJ2-3, with 7 bases matching TRBD1. The CDR3 sequence is 15 residues long. J lost 3 bases, V lost 8 bases, and 14 bases had no gene match. Germline lookup yields CDR1 DFQATT and CDR2 SNEGSKA (reference sequence). This CDR3 reads CSPRQGRSSTDTQYF. The CDR3 DNA reads TGCAGTCCACGACAGGGTCGTTCTTCGACAGATACGCAGTATTTT.